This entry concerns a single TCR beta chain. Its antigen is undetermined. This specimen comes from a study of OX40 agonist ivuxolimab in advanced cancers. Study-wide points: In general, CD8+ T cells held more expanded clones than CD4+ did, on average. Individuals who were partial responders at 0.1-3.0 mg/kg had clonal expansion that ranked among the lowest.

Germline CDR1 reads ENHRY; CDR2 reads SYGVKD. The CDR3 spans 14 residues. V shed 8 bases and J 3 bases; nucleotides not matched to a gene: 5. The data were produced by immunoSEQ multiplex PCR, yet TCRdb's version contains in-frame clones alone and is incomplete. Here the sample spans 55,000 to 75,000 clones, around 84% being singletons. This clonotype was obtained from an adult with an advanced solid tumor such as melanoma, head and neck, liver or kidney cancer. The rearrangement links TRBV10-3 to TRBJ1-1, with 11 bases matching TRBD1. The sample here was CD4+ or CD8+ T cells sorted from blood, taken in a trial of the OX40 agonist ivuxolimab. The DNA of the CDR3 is TGTGCCATCGGGACAGGGGGTAGGGACACTGAAGCTTTCTTT. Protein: CAIGTGGRDTEAFF.